Included here is one T cell receptor (beta chain) sequence, with context. Libraries were prepared by immunoSEQ multiplex PCR; TCRdb keeps only in-frame clonotypes and omits some of them. Of 200,000 to 250,000 clones in the sample, around 90% are singletons; the top ten hold 11%. These data come from a study of blood T cell repertoires in COVID-19. V was trimmed by 3 bases and J by 2 bases, leaving 16 bases between them. The length of the CDR3 is 16 residues. From germline, CDR1 is MGHRA and CDR2 YSYEKL. Sequenced material: PBMCs or T cells enriched from blood (not recorded which). This receptor was taken from a young man who had recovered from COVID-19. V gene TRBV4-1 combines with J gene TRBJ2-5, with D possibly matching TRBD2 (6 bases). CDR3 nucleotide sequence: TGCGCCAGCAGCCAGGGGTTGGGGGGATGGCAAGAGACCCAGTACTTC. It yields the protein CASSQGLGGWQETQYF.